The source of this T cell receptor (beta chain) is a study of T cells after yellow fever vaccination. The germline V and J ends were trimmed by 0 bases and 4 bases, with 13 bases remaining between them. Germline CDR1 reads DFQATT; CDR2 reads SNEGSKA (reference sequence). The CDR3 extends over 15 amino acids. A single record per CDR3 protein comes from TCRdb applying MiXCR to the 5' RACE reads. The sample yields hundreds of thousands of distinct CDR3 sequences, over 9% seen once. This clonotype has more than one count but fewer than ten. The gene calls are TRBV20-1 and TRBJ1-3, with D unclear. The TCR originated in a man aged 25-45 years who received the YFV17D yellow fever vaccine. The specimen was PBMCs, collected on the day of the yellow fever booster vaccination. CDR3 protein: CSARDENGYGNTIYF. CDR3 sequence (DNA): TGCAGTGCTAGAGATGAGAACGGATACGGAAACACCATATATTTT.